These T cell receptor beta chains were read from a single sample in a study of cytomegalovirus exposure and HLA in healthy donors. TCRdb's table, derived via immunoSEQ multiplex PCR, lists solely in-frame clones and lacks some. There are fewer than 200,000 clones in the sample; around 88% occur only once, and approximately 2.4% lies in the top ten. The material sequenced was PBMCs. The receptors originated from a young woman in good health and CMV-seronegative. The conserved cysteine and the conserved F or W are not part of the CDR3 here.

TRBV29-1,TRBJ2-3,SVEAGAGVGDTQY
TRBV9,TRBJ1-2,ASSVQEGDGYT
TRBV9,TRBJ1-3,ASSADSYSGNTIY
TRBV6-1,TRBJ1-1,ASSGQGDGMNTEAF
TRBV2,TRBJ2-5,ASSEERGRLQETQY
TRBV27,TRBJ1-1,ASRPYTGHTEAF
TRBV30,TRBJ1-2,AWTSGQFYGYT
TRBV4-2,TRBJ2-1,ASSPSGTLDNEQF
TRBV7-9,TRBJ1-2,ASSLAGGQGNYGYT
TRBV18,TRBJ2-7,ASSPRRAYEQY
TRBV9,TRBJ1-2,ASSLFTGGVGYT
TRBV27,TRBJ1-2,ASSLGRGAGYT
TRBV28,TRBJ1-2,ASSLGGAEGYGYT
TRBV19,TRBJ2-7,ASSMMASGSLYEQY
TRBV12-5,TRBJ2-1,ASSGTGGRNEQF
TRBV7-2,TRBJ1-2,ASSPPGGSYYGYT
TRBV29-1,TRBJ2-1,SVSRGQQF
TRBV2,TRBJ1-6,ASSGDSLNSPLH
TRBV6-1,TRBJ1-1,ASSEVWRVEAF
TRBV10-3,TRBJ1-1,AIGGTGSSGTEAF
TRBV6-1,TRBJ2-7,ASSEVMGGGPF
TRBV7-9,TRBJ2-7,ASSLIIGQAGYEQY
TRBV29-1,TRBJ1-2,SVATGHTDGYT
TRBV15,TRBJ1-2,ATSSWKGQLTYGYT
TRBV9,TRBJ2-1,ASSVRGLAQDEQF
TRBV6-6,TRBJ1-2,ASSQGGGYGYT
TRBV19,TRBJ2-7,ASSHAAGETYEQY
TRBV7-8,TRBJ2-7,ASSVRTEAGSNSYEQY
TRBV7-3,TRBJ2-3,ASSPRTSKTDTQY
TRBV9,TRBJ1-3,ASSPDDGAGGNTIY
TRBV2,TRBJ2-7,ASLIKRTGAHLLTPYEQY
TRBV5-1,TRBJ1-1,ASSLDPLQTASTEAF
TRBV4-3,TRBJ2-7,ASSQGAGTTYEQY
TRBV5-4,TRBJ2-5,ASSLRPGQGVKETQY
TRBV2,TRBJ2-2,ASRSDRDTGELF
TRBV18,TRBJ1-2,ASSPLKAGDGPYGYT
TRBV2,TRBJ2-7,ASGLTSYEQY
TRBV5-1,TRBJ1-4,ASSTMPRGPDEKLF
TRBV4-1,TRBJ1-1,ASSQGARSNTEAF
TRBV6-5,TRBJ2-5,ASRPHQVKQETQY
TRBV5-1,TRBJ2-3,ASSTARRGGTDTQY
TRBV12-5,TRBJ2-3,ASGSQVPGTQY
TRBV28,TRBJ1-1,ASIPGAYYEAF
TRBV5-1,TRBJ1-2,ASSAESGAKGYT
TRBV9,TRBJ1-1,ASSPDSGWSLKTEAF
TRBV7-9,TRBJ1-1,ASSPTTGGIEAF
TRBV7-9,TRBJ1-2,ASSFTGAILQGVYGYT
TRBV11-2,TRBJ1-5,ASSLGGDQPQH
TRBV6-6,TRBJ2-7,ASSYEGDRDYEQY
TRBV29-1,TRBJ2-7,SVVRDTDWAYEQY
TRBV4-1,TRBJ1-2,ASSQEERGQGTGT
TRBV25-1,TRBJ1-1,ASSVTGGSTEAF
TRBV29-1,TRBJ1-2,SVGYRGNDGYT
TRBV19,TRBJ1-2,ASTPTGTNYGYT
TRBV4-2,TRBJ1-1,ASSLQGDTEAF
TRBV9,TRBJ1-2,ASNRDGANYGYT